The sequence of this T cell receptor (beta chain) was determined in a study of blood T cell repertoires in COVID-19. Across the whole study: Samples came from the United States, Italy and Spain, spanning acute and convalescent COVID-19.

Sequenced by immunoSEQ multiplex PCR; TCRdb stores in-frame clones only, minus some. Seen here are 9,000 to 15,000 clones, roughly 80% observed once, and the top ten hold 21%. The TCR sequence derives from a human donor in a cohort sampled during active COVID-19. The sample was peripheral blood.

The CDR3 nucleotides read TGTGCCAGCAGCCGTGCCCCGGCGGGGGGGGCCCACCACGAGCAGTACTTC. Its protein product is CASSRAPAGGAHHEQYF. J is TRBJ2-7 and V is TRBV3-1 (or the pseudogene TRBV3-2); 9 bases line up with TRBD2. The germline gives CDR1 LGHDT, CDR2 YNNKEL (reference sequence). The ends lost 4 bases at V and 5 bases at J; junction bases unmatched: 15. CDR3 length equals 17 residues.